This TCR beta chain derives from a study of identical twins. TCRdb reanalysed the 5' RACE reads using MiXCR and keeps one entry per CDR3 protein. The sample carries around 680,000 distinct CDR3 sequences, 8.6% recorded once. The V gene lost 2 bases and the J gene lost 0 bases, with 10 bases spanning the gap. Germline V CDR1 and CDR2: PRHDT, FYEKMQ (reference sequence). This CDR3 spans 16 amino acids. This sample also appeared in a second study, on yellow fever vaccine responses in identical twins.

The source is a woman between 18 and 29 years old in good health. Sequencing was performed on PBMCs. The chain combines TRBV13 with TRBJ2-2; D possibly corresponds to TRBD2 (5 bases). The CDR3 loop is CASSLRPGTNTGELFF. The DNA for the CDR3 is TGTGCCAGCAGCTTACGGCCCGGGACGAACACCGGGGAGCTGTTTTTT.